These T cell receptor beta chains were read from a single sample in a study of blood T cells in healthy people across ages. MiXCR, applied by TCRdb to the 5' RACE reads, yields one record per CDR3 protein. In the table there are roughly 800,000 distinct CDR3 sequences, around 25% of which are singletons. The sample also formed part of further work on T cells of mothers and their children.

The sequenced sample consisted of blood. The receptors here all came from a boy between 5 and 17 years old in good health. The CDR3 runs from the conserved cysteine through the conserved F or W. Each record gives: clone size, J gene, V gene, D gene, CDR3 DNA, CDR3 protein. The D gene is left open where the match is weak. Not all rows give a size; the values are once, few, many and, for expanded clones, a class.

-	TRBJ1-2	TRBV20-1	-	TGCAGTGCTAGAGATATGTTGGCCATTGCTAACTATGGCTACACCTTC	CSARDMLAIANYGYTF
few	TRBJ2-5	TRBV11-1	-	TGTGCCAGCAGCTTTAGTGGGGACGGAAACCAAGAGACCCAGTACTTC	CASSFSGDGNQETQYF
few	TRBJ2-1	TRBV5-1	TRBD2	TGCGCCAGCAGCTTGGCCGGCGGGGGAACCTACAATGAGCAGTTCTTC	CASSLAGGGTYNEQFF
-	TRBJ2-3	TRBV2	TRBD2	TGTGCCAGCAGCGAAGGATCGGGAGGCCTAACAGATACGCAGTATTTT	CASSEGSGGLTDTQYF
few	TRBJ2-3	TRBV6-5	TRBD1	TGTGCCAGCAGTTATGGGCCGGGACAGAGCACAGATACGCAGTATTTT	CASSYGPGQSTDTQYF
few	TRBJ2-6	TRBV29-1	-	TGCAGCGTTGACGGGATAGGTGGGGCCGACGTCCTGACTTTC	CSVDGIGGADVLTF
few	TRBJ2-2	TRBV4-3	-	TGCGCCAGCAGCCAATACAGGGAGGACGGGGAGCTGTTTTTT	CASSQYREDGELFF
-	TRBJ2-5	TRBV5-1	-	TGCGCCAGCAGGCCAGGGGGGGAGACCCAGTACTTC	CASRPGGETQYF
-	TRBJ2-7	TRBV29-1	-	TGCAGCGTTGTTGTCGGACTAATCTACGAGCGGTACTTC	CSVVVGLIYERYF
few	TRBJ2-6	TRBV6-6	-	TGTGCCAGCAGTTACTCGATGCCTGGGGCCAACGTCCTGACTTTC	CASSYSMPGANVLTF
few	TRBJ1-1	TRBV28	TRBD1	TGTGCCAGCAGTCAGTGGACAGGACACATGAACACTGAAGCTTTCTTT	CASSQWTGHMNTEAFF
-	TRBJ2-1	TRBV20-1	-	TGCAGTGCTAGAGATTACCAGGACAGTTACAATGAGCAGTTCTTC	CSARDYQDSYNEQFF
-	TRBJ1-2	TRBV7-3	-	TGTGCCAGCAGCTTAAATGGGGGGGCCAGCGGGAACTATGGCTACACCTTC	CASSLNGGASGNYGYTF
-	TRBJ2-1	TRBV4-1	-	TGCGCCAGCAGCCAACCGGGGCTTACAGGCAATGAGCAGTTCTTC	CASSQPGLTGNEQFF
-	TRBJ2-3	TRBV7-9	-	TGTGCCAGCAGCTTACTGGGGCGGGGTAGCACAGATACGCAGTATTTT	CASSLLGRGSTDTQYF
-	TRBJ1-2	TRBV14	TRBD1	TGTGCCAGCAGCCAAGATTGGAGACAGGGGGCTTCTAACTATGGCTACACCTTC	CASSQDWRQGASNYGYTF
-	TRBJ1-2	TRBV5-1	-	TGCGCCAGCAGCTTAGAGCCTACCACTAACTATGGCTACACCTTC	CASSLEPTTNYGYTF
-	TRBJ1-2	TRBV20-1	-	TGCAGTGCTAGGGGGTCCAGGGGAGACTATGGCTACACCTTC	CSARGSRGDYGYTF
few	TRBJ1-2	TRBV28	-	TGTGCCAGCAGTTTACGAAAAATTGGCTACACCTTC	CASSLRKIGYTF
few	TRBJ2-3	TRBV20-1	TRBD1	TGCAGTGCTACACAGGGGCTCGAACACACAGATACGCAGTATTTT	CSATQGLEHTDTQYF
few	TRBJ2-1	TRBV18	TRBD2	TGTGCCAGCTCAGCGAAGCGGGACCACAATGAGCAGTTCTTC	CASSAKRDHNEQFF
few	TRBJ1-1	TRBV28	-	TGTGCCAGCAGACCCACCGGGTGGGGGGGCACTGAAGCTTTCTTT	CASRPTGWGGTEAFF
-	TRBJ1-1	TRBV6-1	-	TGTGCCAGCAGTGAAGTGCTAGGGTTTGGGGGCACTGAAGCTTTCTTT	CASSEVLGFGGTEAFF
-	TRBJ1-1	TRBV20-1	-	TGCAGTACTAGAGAGATATTGGATGGGACTGAAGCTTTCTTT	CSTREILDGTEAFF
few	TRBJ1-2	TRBV4-1	-	TGCGCCAGCAGCCAAGTGTCCGGGCTCGAGGGCTACACCTTC	CASSQVSGLEGYTF
-	TRBJ2-3	TRBV9	-	TGTGCCAGCAGCGTAGCCGGGGTGGCAGATACGCAGTATTTT	CASSVAGVADTQYF
few	TRBJ1-2	TRBV7-3	-	TGTGCCAGCAGCTTACCGGGGGCGGATGGCTACACCTTC	CASSLPGADGYTF
-	TRBJ2-1	TRBV27	TRBD1	TGTGCCAGCAAGACAGCCGGGACAGGAGTCGATGAGCAGTTCTTC	CASKTAGTGVDEQFF
few	TRBJ2-5	TRBV7-6	-	TGTGCCAGCAGCTCCCTTTGGCCAGACAGACCCTTGGGGGAGACCCAGTACTTC	CASSSLWPDRPLGETQYF
-	TRBJ2-3	TRBV20-1	-	TGCAGTGCTAGAGATTCAGGGCTACCGAGAGATACGCAGTATTTT	CSARDSGLPRDTQYF
few	TRBJ2-3	TRBV7-2	TRBD2	TGTGCCAGCAGCTTACAAGCGGGAAGCACAGATACGCAGTATTTT	CASSLQAGSTDTQYF
few	TRBJ2-7	TRBV10-3	-	TGTGCCATCAGTGAGGCTTTCGAGCAGTACTTC	CAISEAFEQYF
-	TRBJ1-1	TRBV18	-	TGTGCCAGCTCACTACTTAGGGGAAGGGGGAACACTGAAGCTTTCTTT	CASSLLRGRGNTEAFF
-	TRBJ2-7	TRBV7-8	-	TGTGCCAGCAGCTTAGTAGCAACCCGGACTTGGCACTCCTACGAGCAGTACTTC	CASSLVATRTWHSYEQYF
-	TRBJ1-5	TRBV19	TRBD1	TGTGCCAGTAGTCCATGGCCCAGGGGGGTCGACAGTCAGCCCCAGCATTTT	CASSPWPRGVDSQPQHF
-	TRBJ2-5	TRBV19	TRBD1	TGTGCCAGTAGGGTCCGAGGACAGGGTCCAGAGACCCAGTACTTC	CASRVRGQGPETQYF
few	TRBJ1-2	TRBV10-3	TRBD1	TGTGCCATCAGTGAGACAGGGGATGGCTACACCTTC	CAISETGDGYTF
few	TRBJ2-4	TRBV29-1	TRBD1	TGCAGCGCGGCTACAGGGACAGGGGTTGGCAAAAACATTCAGTACTTC	CSAATGTGVGKNIQYF
few	TRBJ2-1	TRBV5-1	-	TGCGCCAGCAGCTTGGAGTCGGGGAGCTCCTACAATGAGCAGTTCTTC	CASSLESGSSYNEQFF
-	TRBJ2-1	TRBV20-1	-	TGCAGTGCGTCTGGGACGACTAGCTCCTACAATGAGCAGTTCTTC	CSASGTTSSYNEQFF
few	TRBJ2-2	TRBV7-9	TRBD1	TGTGCCAGCAGCACTAGGGGGCAGGTGAACACCGGGGAGCTGTTTTTT	CASSTRGQVNTGELFF
-	TRBJ2-7	TRBV20-1	TRBD2	TGCAGTGCTAGGCTAGCGGGGGACCAAATCTACGAGCAGTACTTC	CSARLAGDQIYEQYF
few	TRBJ2-5	TRBV6-5	TRBD2	TGTGCCAGCAGCTCCGGGACTAGGGTAATGGCCCAGTACTTC	CASSSGTRVMAQYF